The entry below gives a single T cell receptor (beta chain) sequence along with its context. The data stem from a study of blood T cell repertoires in COVID-19. Study context: The United States, Italy and Spain were the sources of the acute and convalescent COVID-19 samples.

Unmatched junction bases numbered 8, after V lost 4 bases and J lost 4 bases. Germline-derived CDR1 and CDR2 are LGHNA and YNFKEQ. The CDR3 is 15 amino acids. Here immunoSEQ multiplex PCR was the method, and the copy in TCRdb shows in-frame clones only, minus some. Among some 58,000 clones, more than 75% were seen once, and the ten largest hold 6.5% to 8%. This sequence originates from a man aged 50 to 59 with active COVID-19. What was sequenced was peripheral blood. The chain links TRBV4-2 to TRBJ2-7; TRBD2 aligns across 9 bases. The CDR3: CASSRPAREGYEQYF. The CDR3 DNA sequence: TGTGCCAGCAGCCGGCCGGCGCGGGAGGGTTACGAGCAGTACTTC.